Listed below are T cell receptor beta chains from one sample, sequenced in a study of cytomegalovirus exposure and HLA in healthy donors. Produced via immunoSEQ multiplex PCR; TCRdb's table is partial and in-frame only. Among 250,000 to 350,000 clones, around two thirds were seen once, and the ten largest hold around 2.3%. Source material: PBMCs. These TCRs come from a female donor in good health and CMV-seronegative. CDR3s include the opening cysteine and the closing phenylalanine or tryptophan. The order of the fields is V gene, J gene, CDR3 length, CDR3 protein.

V gene: TRBV10-2; J gene: TRBJ2-7; CDR3 length: 13; CDR3 protein: CASSPSGSYEQYF
V gene: TRBV6-1; J gene: TRBJ1-4; CDR3 length: 14; CDR3 protein: CASSDRHINEKLFF
V gene: TRBV5-6; J gene: TRBJ1-1; CDR3 length: 14; CDR3 protein: CASSLRGRDTEAFF
V gene: TRBV19; J gene: TRBJ2-3; CDR3 length: 16; CDR3 protein: CASSRQGQGRTDTQYF
V gene: TRBV19; J gene: TRBJ1-2; CDR3 length: 14; CDR3 protein: CASSIGGDFYGYTF
V gene: TRBV5-1; J gene: TRBJ2-1; CDR3 length: 14; CDR3 protein: CASSSQKGRNEQFF
V gene: TRBV6-1; J gene: -; CDR3 length: 15; CDR3 protein: CASSDTGTALYEQYF
V gene: TRBV28; J gene: TRBJ2-5; CDR3 length: 15; CDR3 protein: CASSPTTGAQETQYF
V gene: TRBV6-6; J gene: TRBJ2-5; CDR3 length: 13; CDR3 protein: CASSPDSQETQYF
V gene: TRBV5-1; J gene: TRBJ2-7; CDR3 length: 14; CDR3 protein: CASTHGLISYEQYF
V gene: TRBV25-1; J gene: TRBJ2-5; CDR3 length: 16; CDR3 protein: CASSELGTGGIETQYF
V gene: TRBV7-2; J gene: TRBJ2-2; CDR3 length: 17; CDR3 protein: CASSPTSGRAHTGELFF
V gene: TRBV14; J gene: TRBJ2-1; CDR3 length: 11; CDR3 protein: CASSQAYEQFF
V gene: TRBV28; J gene: TRBJ1-1; CDR3 length: 16; CDR3 protein: CASSSPTDKRGTEAFF
V gene: TRBV6-1; J gene: TRBJ1-6; CDR3 length: 13; CDR3 protein: CASSHRDNSPLHF
V gene: TRBV7-3; J gene: TRBJ2-2; CDR3 length: 18; CDR3 protein: CASSLQGLAGGRAGELFF
V gene: TRBV6-5; J gene: TRBJ2-7; CDR3 length: 11; CDR3 protein: CASRREMEQYF
V gene: TRBV6-5; J gene: TRBJ2-2; CDR3 length: 14; CDR3 protein: CASSLQRNTGELFF
V gene: TRBV15; J gene: TRBJ2-2; CDR3 length: 18; CDR3 protein: CATSMTSGRPFNTGELFF
V gene: TRBV6-6; J gene: -; CDR3 length: 15; CDR3 protein: CASSYTQGVPYEQYF
V gene: TRBV10-3; J gene: TRBJ1-4; CDR3 length: 14; CDR3 protein: CATAGGTTNEKLFF
V gene: TRBV11-2; J gene: TRBJ1-3; CDR3 length: 13; CDR3 protein: CASSLVLRDTIYF
V gene: TRBV11-3; J gene: TRBJ2-7; CDR3 length: 13; CDR3 protein: CASSLRAWPEQYF
V gene: TRBV5-1; J gene: TRBJ2-5; CDR3 length: 16; CDR3 protein: CASKPTGATSRETQYF
V gene: TRBV6-5; J gene: TRBJ1-2; CDR3 length: 14; CDR3 protein: CASSYFDRNYGYTF
V gene: TRBV5-6; J gene: TRBJ1-1; CDR3 length: 15; CDR3 protein: CASSPRQGWGTEAFF
V gene: TRBV2; J gene: TRBJ1-2; CDR3 length: 15; CDR3 protein: CASTGVGRRNYGYTF
V gene: TRBV19; J gene: TRBJ2-5; CDR3 length: 16; CDR3 protein: CASRKSGFGGQETQYF
V gene: TRBV5-1; J gene: TRBJ2-5; CDR3 length: 17; CDR3 protein: CASSPRQLAGGVETQYF
V gene: TRBV9; J gene: TRBJ2-1; CDR3 length: 11; CDR3 protein: CASSVDGEQFF
V gene: TRBV5-1; J gene: TRBJ1-1; CDR3 length: 15; CDR3 protein: CASSPTGLGNTEAFF
V gene: TRBV14; J gene: TRBJ1-2; CDR3 length: 15; CDR3 protein: CASSQDAGPVYGYTF
V gene: TRBV6-4; J gene: TRBJ2-5; CDR3 length: 15; CDR3 protein: CASSPDPGQQETQYF
V gene: TRBV7-2; J gene: TRBJ2-7; CDR3 length: 14; CDR3 protein: CASSHRGGSYEQYF
V gene: TRBV5-1; J gene: TRBJ1-1; CDR3 length: 15; CDR3 protein: CASSLEDSLNTEAFF
V gene: TRBV2; J gene: TRBJ1-4; CDR3 length: 13; CDR3 protein: CASSSDTNEKLFF
V gene: TRBV28; J gene: TRBJ1-1; CDR3 length: 13; CDR3 protein: CASSGNREGEAFF
V gene: TRBV11-2; J gene: TRBJ1-2; CDR3 length: 12; CDR3 protein: CASSFTGWGYTF
V gene: TRBV6-1; J gene: TRBJ2-5; CDR3 length: 13; CDR3 protein: CASSEVGLETQYF
V gene: TRBV7-9; J gene: TRBJ1-2; CDR3 length: 15; CDR3 protein: CASSFTGLGVYGYTF
V gene: TRBV21-1; J gene: TRBJ2-7; CDR3 length: 15; CDR3 protein: CASSKATGISNEQYF
V gene: TRBV15; J gene: TRBJ1-5; CDR3 length: 16; CDR3 protein: CATSRDLMGTNQPQHF
V gene: TRBV1; J gene: TRBJ2-1; CDR3 length: 16; CDR3 protein: CTSSGGRAAACNEQFF
V gene: TRBV23-1; J gene: TRBJ2-7; CDR3 length: 21; CDR3 protein: CASSQFLEGLAGGRPPYEQYF
V gene: TRBV28; J gene: TRBJ1-4; CDR3 length: 14; CDR3 protein: CASRRQPANEKLFF
V gene: TRBV7-9; J gene: TRBJ2-1; CDR3 length: 15; CDR3 protein: CASSLVGGGYNEQFF
V gene: TRBV14; J gene: TRBJ2-3; CDR3 length: 17; CDR3 protein: CASSQAPLAVFTDTQYF
V gene: TRBV6-6; J gene: TRBJ2-7; CDR3 length: 15; CDR3 protein: CASSYQRQGAGEQYF
V gene: TRBV6-1; J gene: TRBJ1-5; CDR3 length: 16; CDR3 protein: CASSATKGQGWQPQHF
V gene: TRBV6-5; J gene: TRBJ2-7; CDR3 length: 15; CDR3 protein: CASRRTITETYEQYF
V gene: TRBV29-1; J gene: TRBJ1-1; CDR3 length: 13; CDR3 protein: CSVPGTGDTEAFF
V gene: TRBV21-1; J gene: TRBJ2-5; CDR3 length: 19; CDR3 protein: CASSKGLAGGCLQGETQYF
V gene: TRBV7-8; J gene: TRBJ1-1; CDR3 length: 15; CDR3 protein: CASSLTPGTGTEAFF
V gene: TRBV5-1; J gene: TRBJ2-5; CDR3 length: 16; CDR3 protein: CASNIQASGRVETQYF
V gene: TRBV19; J gene: TRBJ2-2; CDR3 length: 11; CDR3 protein: CASSQTGELFF
V gene: TRBV5-8; J gene: TRBJ2-7; CDR3 length: 15; CDR3 protein: CASSSDRDIFYEQYF
V gene: TRBV7-6; J gene: TRBJ2-1; CDR3 length: 15; CDR3 protein: CASSLGRGGVGEQFF
V gene: TRBV19; J gene: TRBJ1-2; CDR3 length: 10; CDR3 protein: CASRDYGYTF